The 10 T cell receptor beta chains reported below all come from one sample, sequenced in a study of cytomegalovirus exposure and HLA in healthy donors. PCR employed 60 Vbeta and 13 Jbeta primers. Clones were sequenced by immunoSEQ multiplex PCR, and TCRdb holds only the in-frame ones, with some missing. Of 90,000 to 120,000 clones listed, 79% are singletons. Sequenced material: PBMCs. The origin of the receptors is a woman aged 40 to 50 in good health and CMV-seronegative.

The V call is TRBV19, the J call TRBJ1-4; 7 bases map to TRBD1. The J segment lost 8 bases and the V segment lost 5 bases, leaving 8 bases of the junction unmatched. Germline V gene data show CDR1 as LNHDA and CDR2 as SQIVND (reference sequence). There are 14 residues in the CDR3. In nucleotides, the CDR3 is TGTGCCAGTAGTCCCACTACACAGGGGGAAAAACTGTTTTTT. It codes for CASSPTTQGEKLFF. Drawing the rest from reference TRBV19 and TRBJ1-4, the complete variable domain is DGGITQSPKYLFRKEGQNVTLSCEQNLNHDAMYWYRQDPGQGLRLIYYSQIVNDFQKGDIAEGYSVSREKKESFPLTVTSAQKNPTAFYLCASSPTTQGEKLFFGSGTQLSVL.

CDR3 residues: CASRDRGTGDQPQHF. The DNA for the CDR3 is TGTGCCAGCAGGGACCGAGGGACAGGGGATCAGCCCCAGCATTTT. J is TRBJ1-5 and V is TRBV28; 10 bases align to TRBD1. Germline V gene data show CDR1 as MDHEN and CDR2 as SYDVKM. The CDR3 is 15 residues long. The trim removed 6 bases at V and 5 bases at J, leaving 7 bases unmatched. Full variable domain (remainder filled in from reference TRBV28 and TRBJ1-5): DVKVTQSSRYLVKRTGEKVFLECVQDMDHENMFWYRQDPGLGLRLIYFSYDVKMKEKGDIPEGYSVSREKKERFSLILESASTNQTSMYLCASRDRGTGDQPQHFGDGTRLSIL.

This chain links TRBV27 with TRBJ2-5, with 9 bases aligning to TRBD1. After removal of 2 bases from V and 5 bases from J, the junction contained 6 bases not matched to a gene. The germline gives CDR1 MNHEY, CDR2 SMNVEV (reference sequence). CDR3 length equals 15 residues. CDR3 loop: CASSLRRQGGETQYF. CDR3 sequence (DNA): TGTGCCAGCAGTTTAAGGAGACAGGGGGGGGAGACCCAGTACTTC.

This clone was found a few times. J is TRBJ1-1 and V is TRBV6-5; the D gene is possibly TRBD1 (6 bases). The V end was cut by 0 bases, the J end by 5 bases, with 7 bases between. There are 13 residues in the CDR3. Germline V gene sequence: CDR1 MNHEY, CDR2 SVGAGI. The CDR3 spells CASSYSGATEAFF. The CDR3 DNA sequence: TGTGCCAGCAGTTACTCGGGGGCTACTGAAGCTTTCTTT.

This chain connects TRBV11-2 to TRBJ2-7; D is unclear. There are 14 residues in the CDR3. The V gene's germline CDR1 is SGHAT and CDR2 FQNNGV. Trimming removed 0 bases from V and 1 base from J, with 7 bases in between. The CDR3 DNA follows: TGTGCCAGCAGCTTAGAGGGCGATTCCTACGAGCAGTACTTC. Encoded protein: CASSLEGDSYEQYF.

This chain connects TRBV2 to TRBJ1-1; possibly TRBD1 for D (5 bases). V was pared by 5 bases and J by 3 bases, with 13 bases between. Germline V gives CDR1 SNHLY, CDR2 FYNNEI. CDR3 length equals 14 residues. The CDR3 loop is CASSTSGWDTEAFF. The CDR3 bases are TGTGCCAGCAGTACATCAGGGTGGGACACTGAAGCTTTCTTT. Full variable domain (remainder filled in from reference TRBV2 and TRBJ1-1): EPEVTQTPSHQVTQMGQEVILRCVPISNHLYFYWYRQILGQKVEFLVSFYNNEISEKSEIFDDQFSVERPDGSNFTLKIRSTKLEDSAMYFCASSTSGWDTEAFFGQGTRLTVV.

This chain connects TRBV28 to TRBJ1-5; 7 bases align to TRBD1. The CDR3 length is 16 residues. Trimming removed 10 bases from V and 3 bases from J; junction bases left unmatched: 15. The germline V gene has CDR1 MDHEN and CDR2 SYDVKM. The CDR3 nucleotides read TGTGCCAACAGCCGGCACCGGGACAGAAACAATCAGCCCCAGCATTTT. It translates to CANSRHRDRNNQPQHF.

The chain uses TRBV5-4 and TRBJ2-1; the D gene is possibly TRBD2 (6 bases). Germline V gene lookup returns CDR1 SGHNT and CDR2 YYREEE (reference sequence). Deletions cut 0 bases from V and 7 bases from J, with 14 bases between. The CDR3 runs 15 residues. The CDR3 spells CASSLGGWRENEQFF. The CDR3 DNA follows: TGTGCCAGCAGCTTGGGGGGTTGGAGGGAGAATGAGCAGTTCTTC.

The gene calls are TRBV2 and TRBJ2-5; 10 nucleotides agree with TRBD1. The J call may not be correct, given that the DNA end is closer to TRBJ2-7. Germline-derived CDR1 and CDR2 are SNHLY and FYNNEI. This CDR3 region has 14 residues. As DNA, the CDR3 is TGTGCCAGCAGTCGACAGGGGGCTCTTTACGAGCAGTACTTC. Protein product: CASSRQGALYEQYF.

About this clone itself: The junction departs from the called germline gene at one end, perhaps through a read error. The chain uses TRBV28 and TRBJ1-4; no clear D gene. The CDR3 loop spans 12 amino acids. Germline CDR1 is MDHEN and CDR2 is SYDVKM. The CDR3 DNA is TGTGCCAGCAGACTAGCTAAGGAAAAACTGTTTTTT. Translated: CASRLAKEKLFF.